Below, 27 T cell receptor beta chains from the same sample are listed, as sequenced in a study of cytotoxic CD8 clonotypes in ibrutinib-treated CLL. TCRdb keeps only in-frame clones here, not all; method: immunoSEQ multiplex PCR. The sample shows 35,000 or so clones, more than 65% of them seen only once. Here the sequenced sample was PBMCs, taken before ibrutinib treatment. The receptor source for this set is a human donor with chronic lymphocytic leukemia.

The rearrangement joins TRBV7-9 to TRBJ1-2; D gene ambiguous. The CDR3 contains 11 residues. Germline V lookup: CDR1 SEHNR, CDR2 FQNEAQ (reference sequence). Trimming cost V 0 bases and J 14 bases, with 10 bases left between them. The CDR3 DNA sequence: TGTGCCAGCAGCTTAGCGTCGGCCGGGACCTTC. It yields the protein CASSLASAGTF.

The chain has TRBV4-2 and TRBJ2-1; D gene unclear. Trimming cost V 0 bases and J 15 bases, with 18 bases left between them. Germline CDR1 LGHNA, CDR2 YNFKEQ. The CDR3 sequence is 14 residues long. This CDR3 reads CASSQDKSLPRLFF. CDR3 bases: TGTGCCAGCAGCCAAGATAAGTCCCTCCCACGGCTGTTCTTC.

This chain connects TRBV6-1 to TRBJ1-2; 7 nucleotides line up with TRBD1. The CDR3 loop spans 14 amino acids. Germline V gene data show CDR1 as MNHNS and CDR2 as SASEGT. With 1 base clipped from V and 6 bases from J, the junction kept 5 bases outside the gene matches. The CDR3 loop is CASSEEAGGNGYTF. CDR3 DNA: TGTGCCAGCAGTGAAGAGGCAGGGGGGAATGGCTACACCTTC.

This clone turned up a few times. The CDR3 nucleotides are TGTGCCAGCAGTCCGGGACAGGGTAATCAGCCCCAGCATTTT. It is translated as CASSPGQGNQPQHF. This chain connects TRBV28 to TRBJ1-5; 9 nucleotides line up with TRBD1. The CDR3 spans 14 residues. Germline V gene lookup returns CDR1 MDHEN and CDR2 SYDVKM. The V gene end was trimmed by 5 bases and the J gene end by 4 bases; junction bases not matched to a gene: 3. The full variable domain, its missing parts supplied by reference TRBV28 and TRBJ1-5, is DVKVTQSSRYLVKRTGEKVFLECVQDMDHENMFWYRQDPGLGLRLIYFSYDVKMKEKGDIPEGYSVSREKKERFSLILESASTNQTSMYLCASSPGQGNQPQHFGDGTRLSIL.

This clone was counted a few times. The chain joins TRBV6-1 to TRBJ1-4; 9 nucleotides match TRBD1. The CDR3 spans 15 residues. V dropped 6 bases and J dropped 5; count of bases not matched to a gene: 7. Looked up from germline, CDR1 is MNHNS and CDR2 is SASEGT. This CDR3 is CASRDMTGGNEKLFF. Here the CDR3 DNA reads TGTGCCAGCAGGGACATGACAGGGGGAAATGAAAAACTGTTTTTT.

The chain is built from TRBV6-1 and TRBJ1-5, with D unresolved. Trimming left V 7 bases short and J 0 bases short, with 13 bases between. The germline V gene encodes CDR1 MNHNS and CDR2 SASEGT. The CDR3 has 15 amino acids. The CDR3 region is CASKVGVYSNQPQHF. CDR3 in DNA: TGTGCCAGCAAAGTTGGGGTCTATAGCAATCAGCCCCAGCATTTT.

V usage is TRBV6-5 and J usage is TRBJ1-2; TRBD1 is a possible D gene (5 bases). With 2 bases removed from V and 4 bases from J, the gap between germline ends came to 11 bases. Germline V gene sequence: CDR1 MNHEY, CDR2 SVGAGI. This CDR3 is built from 14 residues. CDR3 in DNA: TGTGCCAGCAGTTACGACGGGACGGTCTATGGCTACACCTTC. Amino acids: CASSYDGTVYGYTF.

This clone was seen a few times. V and J are TRBV7-9 and TRBJ2-7, with 7 nucleotides matching TRBD2. Germline-derived CDR1 and CDR2 are SEHNR and FQNEAQ (reference sequence). V lost 5 bases and J lost 6; bases outside the gene matches: 7. This CDR3 region has 13 residues. As DNA, the CDR3 is TGTGCCAGCAGCCCCATCACGGGGGGCGAGCAGTACTTC. It is translated as CASSPITGGEQYF.

This clone was found a few times. The CDR3 loop reads CAISENIGGANSYEQYF. CDR3 sequence (DNA): TGTGCCATCAGTGAGAATATTGGAGGGGCTAACTCCTACGAGCAGTACTTC. The chain couples TRBV10-3 to TRBJ2-7, with D possibly TRBD2 on 6 matching bases. Per the germline V gene, CDR1 is ENHRY and CDR2 is SYGVKD. The CDR3 is 17 residues long. Between the trimmed V and J ends, which lost 2 bases and 0 bases, there was a span of 17 bases.

This clone has only a few counts. CDR3 in DNA: TGTGCCAGCAGCTCCGGGACAGCCCTACGGGAGCAGTACTTC. Amino acids: CASSSGTALREQYF. The chain combines TRBV7-2 with TRBJ2-7; 7 nucleotides agree with TRBD1. Trimming cost V 4 bases and J 7 bases; bases outside gene matches: 10. CDR3 length equals 14 residues. Germline CDR1 is SGHTA and CDR2 is FQGNSA.

This chain links TRBV7-9 with TRBJ2-1; TRBD2 matches 8 bases. V dropped 5 bases and J dropped 9; count of bases not matched to a gene: 6. Looked up from germline, CDR1 is SEHNR and CDR2 is FQNEAQ (reference sequence). CDR3 length equals 13 residues. This CDR3 is CASSLGLAAEQFF. DNA for the CDR3: TGTGCCAGCAGCCTAGGACTAGCTGCTGAGCAGTTCTTC.

V is TRBV4-2 and J is TRBJ2-3; TRBD2 matches at 12 bases. The trim removed 4 bases at V and 4 bases at J, leaving 6 bases unmatched. The germline V gene has CDR1 LGHNA and CDR2 YNFKEQ. CDR3 size: 16 residues. Written as DNA, the CDR3 is TGTGCCAGCAGCCGTGAGACTAGCGGGGGCGCAGATACGCAGTATTTT. Amino acids: CASSRETSGGADTQYF.

This clone was counted a few times. The chain couples TRBV7-9 to TRBJ2-7, with TRBD1 matching 10 bases. The germline V gene has CDR1 SEHNR and CDR2 FQNEAQ (reference sequence). The CDR3 consists of 14 residues. The V segment lost 3 bases and the J segment 4 bases; nucleotides outside the gene matches: 3. CDR3 sequence reads: CASSFRDRGYEQYF. The CDR3 DNA is TGTGCCAGCAGCTTTCGGGACAGGGGTTACGAGCAGTACTTC. Full variable domain (remainder filled in from reference TRBV7-9 and TRBJ2-7): DTGVSQNPRHKITKRGQNVTFRCDPISEHNRLYWYRQTLGQGPEFLTYFQNEAQLEKSRLLSDRFSAERPKGSFSTLEIQRTEQGDSAMYLCASSFRDRGYEQYFGPGTRLTVT.

The chain uses TRBV7-2 and TRBJ2-1; 7 nucleotides align to TRBD2. The CDR3 covers 17 residues. Germline CDR1 SGHTA, CDR2 FQGNSA. J was trimmed by 6 bases and V by 5 bases; bases with no gene match: 16. CDR3 region: CASSREEGLVRGNEQFF. CDR3 in DNA: TGTGCCAGCAGCCGGGAGGAGGGGCTAGTTCGAGGCAATGAGCAGTTCTTC.

The chain is built from TRBV2 and TRBJ2-7, with a possible D match to TRBD2 (6 bases). Germline values: CDR1 SNHLY, CDR2 FYNNEI. The CDR3 runs to 13 residues. Trimming took off 1 base at V and 5 bases at J, with 9 bases between the two ends. CDR3 DNA sequence: TGTGCCAGCAGTGAAGGGGGGGTCAACGAGCAGTACTTC. It yields the protein CASSEGGVNEQYF.

This chain connects TRBV28 to TRBJ2-7, with 8 bases identical to TRBD1. CDR3 length equals 15 residues. Per germline, CDR1 MDHEN and CDR2 SYDVKM. V was clipped by 6 bases and J by 6 bases; unmatched bases: 13. This CDR3 is CASRSTGDRRVEQYF. The CDR3 DNA reads as TGTGCCAGCAGATCCACAGGGGACAGGAGGGTCGAGCAGTACTTC.

The chain combines TRBV5-1 with TRBJ1-3; D is unclear. V was trimmed by 0 bases and J by 2 bases, leaving 15 bases between them. The germline CDR1 and CDR2 sequences are SGHRS and YFSETQ. This CDR3 is built from 17 residues. CDR3 DNA: TGCGCCAGCAGCTTGGTTTCTCTGAGGGAGACTGGAAACACCATATATTTT. This gives the protein CASSLVSLRETGNTIYF.

This clone was picked up a small number of times. This rearrangement joins TRBV28 to TRBJ2-7, with 8 nucleotides matching TRBD1. This CDR3 is 14 amino acids long. V was pared by 6 bases and J by 5 bases, with 9 bases of the junction left unmatched. Germline V gene data show CDR1 as MDHEN and CDR2 as SYDVKM. CDR3 sequence reads: CASRTTGEINEQYF. Here the CDR3 DNA reads TGTGCCAGCAGGACGACAGGGGAGATTAACGAGCAGTACTTC.

The table lists this clone with a few counts. J is TRBJ2-7 and V is TRBV19; TRBD2 aligns across 10 bases. CDR3 size: 15 residues. V gave up 3 bases and J gave up 1 base; unmatched junction bases: 3. Germline assignment: CDR1 LNHDA and CDR2 SQIVND (reference sequence). The CDR3: CASSMALAGSYEQYF. The DNA for the CDR3 is TGTGCCAGTAGTATGGCACTAGCGGGATCCTACGAGCAGTACTTC.

The V gene is TRBV9, the J gene TRBJ2-2; TRBD2 is a possible D gene (7 bases). The ends were cut back, 4 bases at V and 2 bases at J, with 15 bases in the middle. The germline CDR1 and CDR2 sequences are SGDLS and YYNGEE. The CDR3 has 16 amino acids. The CDR3 region has the DNA TGTGCCAGCAGCTTAGGGGGACTATCCAACACCGGGGAGCTGTTTTTT. Protein sequence: CASSLGGLSNTGELFF. The variable domain in full, with the rest retrieved from reference TRBV9 and TRBJ2-2, is DSGVTQTPKHLITATGQRVTLRCSPRSGDLSVYWYQQSLDQGLQFLIQYYNGEERAKGNILERFSAQQFPDLHSELNLSSLELGDSALYFCASSLGGLSNTGELFFGEGSRLTVL.

This clone was found a few times. This sequence joins TRBV6-6 and TRBJ1-1; the D is unclear. V dropped 4 bases and J dropped 3 bases, with 9 bases sitting between them. The germline V gene encodes CDR1 MNHNY and CDR2 SVGAGI (reference sequence). The CDR3 spans 13 residues. The DNA for the CDR3 is TGTGCCAGCAGTTCGCAGGAGGACACTGAAGCTTTCTTT. Protein: CASSSQEDTEAFF.

The chain combines TRBV7-8 with TRBJ2-5; 12 bases map to TRBD2. This CDR3 contains 16 residues. CDR1 SGHVS and CDR2 FQNEAQ come from the germline V gene. With 2 bases clipped from V and 3 bases from J, the junction kept 4 bases outside the gene matches. CDR3 nucleotides: TGTGCCAGCAGCTTACCGAGACTAGCGGGGGAAGAGACCCAGTACTTC. Amino acids: CASSLPRLAGEETQYF. Full variable domain (outside the CDR3, taken from reference TRBV7-8 and TRBJ2-5): GAGVSQSPRYKVAKRGQDVALRCDPISGHVSLFWYQQALGQGPEFLTYFQNEAQLDKSGLPSDRFFAERPEGSVSTLKIQRTQQEDSAVYLCASSLPRLAGEETQYFGPGTRLLVL.

The chain links TRBV27 to TRBJ2-7; D ambiguous. CDR1 and CDR2 from the germline V gene are MNHEY and SMNVEV (reference sequence). The CDR3 has 12 residues. Trimming removed 3 bases from V and 3 bases from J, with 6 bases in between. CDR3 nucleotide sequence: TGTGCCAGCAGTTTGCCCCTCTACGAGCAGTACTTC. This codes for CASSLPLYEQYF.

This chain connects TRBV2 to TRBJ2-3; D is unclear. V lost 3 bases to trimming and J lost 5 bases, with 3 bases between them. CDR3 length equals 11 residues. Germline V gives CDR1 SNHLY, CDR2 FYNNEI. DNA for the CDR3: TGTGCCAGCAGTGAGGAAGATACGCAGTATTTT. Translating it yields CASSEEDTQYF.

The V and J genes are TRBV15 and TRBJ1-5; possibly TRBD1 for D (5 bases). With 3 bases removed from V and 7 bases from J, the gap between germline ends came to 13 bases. From germline, CDR1 is LNHNV and CDR2 YYDKDF (reference sequence). The length of the CDR3 is 14 residues. CDR3 DNA sequence: TGTGCCACCAGCAGGGGGGGGATGTACCAGCCCCAGCATTTT. It is translated as CATSRGGMYQPQHF.

The chain is built from TRBV6-1 and TRBJ2-1; TRBD1 agrees at 10 bases. V gave up 2 bases and J gave up 2 bases; unmatched junction bases: 3. The CDR3 contains 16 residues. The germline gives CDR1 MNHNS, CDR2 SASEGT. CDR3: CASSERTGGAYNEQFF. The CDR3 bases are TGTGCCAGCAGTGAAAGGACAGGGGGAGCCTACAATGAGCAGTTCTTC.

The chain recombines TRBV13 with TRBJ2-5; 10 nucleotides align to TRBD1. Germline CDR1 reads PRHDT; CDR2 reads FYEKMQ (reference sequence). The CDR3 spans 16 residues. The V segment lost 0 bases and the J segment 5 bases; nucleotides outside the gene matches: 6. The DNA of the CDR3 is TGTGCCAGCAGCTTAGGGGACAGGGGGTATAAGGAGACCCAGTACTTC. It specifies CASSLGDRGYKETQYF.